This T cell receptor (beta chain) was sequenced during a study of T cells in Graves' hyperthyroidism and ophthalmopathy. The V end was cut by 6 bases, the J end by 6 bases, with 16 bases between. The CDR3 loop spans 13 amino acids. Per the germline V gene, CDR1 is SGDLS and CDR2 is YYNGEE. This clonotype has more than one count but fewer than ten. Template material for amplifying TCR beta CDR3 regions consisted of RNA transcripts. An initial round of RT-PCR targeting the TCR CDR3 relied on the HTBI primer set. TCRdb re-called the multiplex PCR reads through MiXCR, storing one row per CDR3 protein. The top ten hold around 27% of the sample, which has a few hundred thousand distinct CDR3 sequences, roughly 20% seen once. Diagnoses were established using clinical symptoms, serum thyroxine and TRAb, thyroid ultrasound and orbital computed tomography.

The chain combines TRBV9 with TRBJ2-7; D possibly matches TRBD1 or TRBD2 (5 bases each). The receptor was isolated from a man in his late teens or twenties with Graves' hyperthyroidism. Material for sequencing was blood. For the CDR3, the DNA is TGTGCCAGCAAAGAACCAGGGAGTGGCGAGCAGTACTTC. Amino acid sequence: CASKEPGSGEQYF.